This section outlines one T cell receptor beta chain sequence together with its context. Here immunoSEQ multiplex PCR was the method, and the copy in TCRdb shows in-frame clones only, minus some. This table has under 200,000 clones, 65% to 85% appearing once. Unmatched junction bases numbered 5, after V lost 3 bases and J lost 6 bases. The CDR3 length is 15 residues. Per the germline V gene, CDR1 is KGHSH and CDR2 is LQKENI. These data belong to a study of blood T cell repertoires in COVID-19. This TCR came from a human donor with acute or convalescent COVID-19. The donor label of this sample is uncertain. The sequencing input was peripheral blood. The chain uses TRBV18 and TRBJ1-5, with TRBD1 identical over 10 bases. Here the CDR3 reads CASSPGTGEGQPQHF. CDR3 sequence (DNA): TGTGCCAGCTCACCCGGGACAGGGGAGGGTCAGCCCCAGCATTTT.